The entry below describes one TCR beta chain. As yet, its antigen is unknown. These data come from a study of neoadjuvant anti-PD-1 for oral cavity cancer. Overall study: Nivolumab at 3 mg/kg was mostly given biweekly, three to four doses, pre-surgery.

Points from the study as a whole: Pretreatment Treg/Th17 ratio correlated inversely with post-treatment tumor clonality.

The repertoire was sequenced with immunoSEQ multiplex PCR; TCRdb's copy has only in-frame clones and lacks some. The table lists more than 15,000 clones, about 69% of them singletons. Blood cells were analyzed directly, without culture or expansion. This specimen consisted of PBMCs, obtained before nivolumab (anti-PD-1) treatment. The sequence was collected from a person aged 40 to 85 with oral cavity squamous cell carcinoma.

The CDR3 DNA sequence: TGCGCCAGCAGCTTGGACCAGGCGGACTACGAGCAGTACTTC. Its protein product is CASSLDQADYEQYF. The chain links TRBV5-1 to TRBJ2-7; D is uncertain. V shed 0 bases and J shed 3 bases, with 10 bases lying between them. CDR3 length: 14 amino acids. The germline CDR1 and CDR2 sequences are SGHRS and YFSETQ.